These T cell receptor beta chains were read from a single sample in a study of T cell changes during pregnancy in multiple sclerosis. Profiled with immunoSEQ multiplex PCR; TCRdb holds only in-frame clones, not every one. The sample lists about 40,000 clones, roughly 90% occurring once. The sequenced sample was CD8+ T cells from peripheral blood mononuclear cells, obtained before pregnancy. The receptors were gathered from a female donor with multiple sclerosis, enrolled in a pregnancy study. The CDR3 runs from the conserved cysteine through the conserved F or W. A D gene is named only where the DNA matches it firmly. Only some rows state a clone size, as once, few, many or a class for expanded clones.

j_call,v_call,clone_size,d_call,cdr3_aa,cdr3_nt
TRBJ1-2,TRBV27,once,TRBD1,CASSWGGTGDGYTF,TGTGCCAGCAGTTGGGGGGGGACAGGGGATGGCTACACCTTC
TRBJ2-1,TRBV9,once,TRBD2,CASSTRTSKEYNEQFF,TGTGCCAGCAGCACACGGACTAGCAAAGAATACAATGAGCAGTTCTTC
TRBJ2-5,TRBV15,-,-,CATSRESGLETQYF,TGTGCCACCAGCAGAGAGTCCGGGTTGGAGACCCAGTACTTC
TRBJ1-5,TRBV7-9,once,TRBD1,CASSPEPGQGDNQPQHF,TGTGCCAGCAGCCCAGAACCGGGACAGGGAGACAATCAGCCCCAGCATTTT
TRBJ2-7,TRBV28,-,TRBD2,CASSLAGVSYEQYF,TGTGCCAGCAGTTTAGCGGGAGTGAGTTACGAGCAGTACTTC
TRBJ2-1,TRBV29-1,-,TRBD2,CSVPGLAGAYNEQFF,TGCAGCGTTCCCGGCCTAGCGGGAGCCTACAATGAGCAGTTCTTC
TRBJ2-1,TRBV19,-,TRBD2,CASSSLGTSGTSYNEQFF,TGTGCCAGTAGTTCCTTGGGGACTAGCGGGACTTCCTACAATGAGCAGTTCTTC
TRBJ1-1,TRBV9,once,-,CASSQDGGMNTEAFF,TGTGCCAGCAGCCAGGACGGCGGGATGAACACTGAAGCTTTCTTT
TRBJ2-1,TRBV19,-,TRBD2,CASRVSSGSYNEQFF,TGTGCCAGTAGAGTCTCTAGCGGGAGTTACAATGAGCAGTTCTTC
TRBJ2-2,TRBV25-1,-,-,CASSPGDTGELFF,TGTGCCAGCAGCCCGGGGGACACCGGGGAGCTGTTTTTT
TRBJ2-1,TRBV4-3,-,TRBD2,CASSQAGGSGDEQFF,TGCGCCAGCAGCCAGGCGGGAGGAAGTGGAGATGAGCAGTTCTTC
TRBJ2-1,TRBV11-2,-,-,CASSSPLLQPYNEQFF,TGTGCCAGCAGCTCCCCGCTCCTACAGCCCTACAATGAGCAGTTCTTC
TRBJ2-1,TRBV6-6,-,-,CASSYSAEQFF,TGTGCCAGCAGTTACTCGGCTGAGCAGTTCTTC
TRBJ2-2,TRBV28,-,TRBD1,CASSLYRGASPGELFF,TGTGCCAGCAGTTTATACAGGGGTGCTTCACCCGGGGAGCTGTTTTTT
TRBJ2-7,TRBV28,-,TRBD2,CVTLTSAGYSYEQYF,TGTGTCACATTGACTAGCGCAGGATATTCCTACGAGCAGTACTTC
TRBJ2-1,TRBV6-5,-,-,CASSYSAGTYNEQFF,TGTGCCAGCAGTTACTCTGCGGGTACCTACAATGAGCAGTTCTTC
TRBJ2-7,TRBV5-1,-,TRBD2,CASKILAGGPSYEQYF,TGCGCCAGCAAGATCCTAGCGGGAGGCCCTTCCTACGAGCAGTACTTC
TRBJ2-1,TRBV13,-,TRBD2,CASSLGGTSRNEQFF,TGTGCCAGCAGCTTGGGGGGGACTAGCAGAAATGAGCAGTTCTTC
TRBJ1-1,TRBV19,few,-,CASILNSAGDTEAFF,TGTGCCAGTATTTTGAACTCTGCGGGGGACACTGAAGCTTTCTTT
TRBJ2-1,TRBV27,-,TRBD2,CASSIAGTNEQFF,TGTGCCAGCAGTATAGCGGGTACAAATGAGCAGTTCTTC
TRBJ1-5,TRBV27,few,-,CASSPQGQPQHF,TGTGCCAGCAGTCCCCAGGGACAGCCCCAGCATTTT
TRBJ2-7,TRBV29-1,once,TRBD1,CSAGQGLTYEQYF,TGCAGCGCTGGACAGGGGCTCACCTACGAGCAGTACTTC
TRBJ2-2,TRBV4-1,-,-,CASSQAWRGGNTGELFF,TGCGCCAGCAGCCAAGCCTGGAGGGGGGGGAACACCGGGGAGCTGTTTTTT
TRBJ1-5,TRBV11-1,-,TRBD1,CASSLAGTVNNQPQHF,TGTGCCAGCAGCTTAGCCGGGACAGTCAACAATCAGCCCCAGCATTTT
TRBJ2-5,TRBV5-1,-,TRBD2,CASSHGRGETQYF,TGCGCCAGCAGCCACGGGAGGGGAGAGACCCAGTACTTC
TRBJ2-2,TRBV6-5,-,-,CASSLEETGELFF,TGTGCCAGCAGTTTAGAGGAAACCGGGGAGCTGTTTTTT
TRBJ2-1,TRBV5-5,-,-,CASRQGGNEQFF,TGTGCCAGCCGACAGGGAGGAAATGAGCAGTTCTTC
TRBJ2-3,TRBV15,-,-,CATSRDNRGAATQYF,TGTGCCACCAGCAGAGACAACCGGGGGGCGGCGACGCAGTATTTT
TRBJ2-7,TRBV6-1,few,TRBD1,CASSEVGTGGYEQYF,TGTGCCAGCAGTGAAGTTGGGACAGGGGGCTACGAGCAGTACTTC
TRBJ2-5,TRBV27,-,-,CASSLNPPVTQYF,TGTGCCAGCAGTTTAAATCCACCGGTGACCCAGTACTTC
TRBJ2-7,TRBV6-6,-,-,CASSYTEDTHEQYF,TGTGCCAGCAGTTACACAGAAGACACTCATGAGCAGTACTTC
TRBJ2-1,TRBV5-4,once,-,CASSFREFDEQFF,TGTGCCAGCAGCTTCAGGGAATTCGATGAGCAGTTCTTC
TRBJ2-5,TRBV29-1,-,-,CSAVRETQYF,TGCAGCGCTGTTAGAGAGACCCAGTACTTC
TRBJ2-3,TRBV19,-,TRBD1,CASRLGDRGADTQYF,TGTGCCAGTAGGCTAGGGGACAGGGGGGCAGATACGCAGTATTTT
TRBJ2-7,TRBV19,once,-,CASSGAGYEQYF,TGTGCCAGTAGCGGGGCGGGGTACGAGCAGTACTTC
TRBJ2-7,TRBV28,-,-,CASTQVSGFYEQYF,TGTGCCAGCACCCAAGTGTCAGGGTTCTACGAGCAGTACTTC
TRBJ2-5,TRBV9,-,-,CASSAGMTAPYQETQYF,TGTGCCAGCAGCGCAGGGATGACAGCTCCGTACCAAGAGACCCAGTACTTC
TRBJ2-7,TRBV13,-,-,CASSLGGLGPAYEQYF,TGTGCCAGCAGCTTGGGTGGACTGGGTCCGGCCTACGAGCAGTACTTC
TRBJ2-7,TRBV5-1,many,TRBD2,CASSLGGSTSFDYEQYF,TGCGCCAGCAGCTTAGGCGGGAGTACGTCATTTGACTACGAGCAGTACTTC
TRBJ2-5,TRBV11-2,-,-,CASSLEGWGTQTKGTQYF,TGTGCCAGCAGCTTAGAGGGATGGGGCACGCAAACTAAAGGGACCCAGTACTTC
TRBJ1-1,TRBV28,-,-,CASSGVGTEAFF,TGTGCCAGCAGCGGGGTGGGGACTGAAGCTTTCTTT